This T cell receptor (beta chain) was observed in a study of blood T cell repertoires in COVID-19. About the study: Sources were T cells, B-cell-depleted T cells, or PBMCs; the material itself was cDNA or gDNA.

Libraries were prepared by immunoSEQ multiplex PCR; TCRdb keeps only in-frame clonotypes and omits some of them. The table shows some 270,000 clones, with about nine tenths occurring only once. This clone was counted once. J gave up 2 bases and V 3 bases, and 5 bases lay outside the gene matches. The CDR3 runs to 15 residues. Germline loops: CDR1 DFQATT, CDR2 SNEGSKA (reference sequence). V and J are TRBV20-1 and TRBJ2-1; 9 positions match TRBD2. Sequencing was performed on peripheral blood. This receptor was taken from a man aged 50 or older with acute or convalescent COVID-19. CDR3 nucleotide sequence: TGCAGTGCTAGTGTGACTAGCGGCCCCTACAATGAGCAGTTCTTC. As protein: CSASVTSGPYNEQFF.